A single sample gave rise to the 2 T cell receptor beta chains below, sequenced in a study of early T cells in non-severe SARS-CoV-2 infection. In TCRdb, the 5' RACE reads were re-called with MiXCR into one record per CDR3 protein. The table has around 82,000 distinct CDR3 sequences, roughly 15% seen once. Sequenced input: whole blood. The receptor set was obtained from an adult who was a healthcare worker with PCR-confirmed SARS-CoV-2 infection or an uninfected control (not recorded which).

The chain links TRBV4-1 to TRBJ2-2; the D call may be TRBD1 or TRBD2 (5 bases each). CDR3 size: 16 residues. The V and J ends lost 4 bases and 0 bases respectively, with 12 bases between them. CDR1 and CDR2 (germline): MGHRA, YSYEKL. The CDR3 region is CASSPRDLTNTGELFF. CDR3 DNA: TGCGCCAGCAGCCCGAGGGACCTGACGAACACCGGGGAGCTGTTTTTT.

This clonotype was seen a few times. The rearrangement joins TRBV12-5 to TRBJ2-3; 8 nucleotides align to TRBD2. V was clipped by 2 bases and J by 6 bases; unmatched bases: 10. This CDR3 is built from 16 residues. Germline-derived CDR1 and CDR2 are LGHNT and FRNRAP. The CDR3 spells CASGLIISGGRDTQYF. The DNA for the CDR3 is TGTGCTAGTGGTTTGATAATCAGCGGGGGTCGCGATACGCAGTATTTT.